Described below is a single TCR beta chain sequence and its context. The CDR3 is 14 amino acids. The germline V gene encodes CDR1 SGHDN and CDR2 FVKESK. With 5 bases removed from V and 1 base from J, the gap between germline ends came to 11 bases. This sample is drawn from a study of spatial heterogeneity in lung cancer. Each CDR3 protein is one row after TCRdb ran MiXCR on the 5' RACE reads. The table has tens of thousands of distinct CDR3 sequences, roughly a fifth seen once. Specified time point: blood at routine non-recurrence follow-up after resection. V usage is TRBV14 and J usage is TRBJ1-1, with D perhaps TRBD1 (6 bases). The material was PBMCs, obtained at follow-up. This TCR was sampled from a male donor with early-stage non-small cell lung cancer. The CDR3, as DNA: TGTGCCAGCAGCAATCCAGGGGCGAACACTGAAGCTTTCTTT. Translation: CASSNPGANTEAFF.